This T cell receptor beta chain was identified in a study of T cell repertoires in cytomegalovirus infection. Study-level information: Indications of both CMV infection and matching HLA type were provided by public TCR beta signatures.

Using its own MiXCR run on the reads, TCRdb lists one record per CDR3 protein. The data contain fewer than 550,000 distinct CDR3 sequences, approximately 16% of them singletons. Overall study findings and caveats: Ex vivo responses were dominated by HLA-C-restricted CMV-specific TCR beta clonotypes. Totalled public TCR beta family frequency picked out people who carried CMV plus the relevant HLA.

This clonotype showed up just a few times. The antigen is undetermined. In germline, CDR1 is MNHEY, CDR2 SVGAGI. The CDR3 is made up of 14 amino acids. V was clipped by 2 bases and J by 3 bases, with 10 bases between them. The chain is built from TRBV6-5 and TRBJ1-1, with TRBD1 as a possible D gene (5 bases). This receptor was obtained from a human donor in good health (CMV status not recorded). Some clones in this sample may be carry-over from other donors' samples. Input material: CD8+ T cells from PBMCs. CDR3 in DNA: TGTGCCAGCAGTTACGCCAGGGTTTACACTGAAGCTTTCTTT. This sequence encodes CASSYARVYTEAFF.